This TCR beta chain was identified in a study of identical twins. Study-wide findings and caveats: Out-of-frame beta sequences exhibited a weaker degree of excess twin sharing.

TCRdb redid the calling of the 5' RACE reads with MiXCR, one entry per CDR3 protein. The sample carries more than 600,000 distinct CDR3 sequences, 18% recorded once. Every one of the donors was a healthy Caucasian. The CDR3 contains 11 residues. Germline loops: CDR1 SGHDT, CDR2 YYEEEE. V lost 1 base, J lost 6 bases, and 4 bases lay in between. For this clonotype: The target antigen is unknown.

The same data also contributed to another study, on T cells expressing NK-cell markers. That paper states: Sequencing covered eight donors, seven HCMV-seropositive and one seronegative.

The receptor was isolated from a woman aged 18-29 years in good health. The chain combines TRBV5-6 with TRBJ1-2; no clear D gene. Sequences were obtained from PBMCs. CDR3 nucleotides: TGTGCCAGCAGCTTGCAGGATGGCTACACCTTC. Protein: CASSLQDGYTF.